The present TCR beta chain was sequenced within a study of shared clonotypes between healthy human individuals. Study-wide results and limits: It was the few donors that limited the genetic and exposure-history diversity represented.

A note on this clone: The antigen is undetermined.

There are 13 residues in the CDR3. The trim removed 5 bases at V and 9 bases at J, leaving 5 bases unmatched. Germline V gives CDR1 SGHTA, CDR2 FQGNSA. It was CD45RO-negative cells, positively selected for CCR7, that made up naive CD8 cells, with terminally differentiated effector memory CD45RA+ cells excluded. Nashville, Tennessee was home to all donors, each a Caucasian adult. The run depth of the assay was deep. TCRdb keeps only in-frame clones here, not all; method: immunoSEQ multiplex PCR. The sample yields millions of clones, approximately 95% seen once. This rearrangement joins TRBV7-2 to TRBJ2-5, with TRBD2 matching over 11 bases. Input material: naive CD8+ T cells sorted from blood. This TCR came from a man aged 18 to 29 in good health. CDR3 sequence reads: CASSRLAGGPQYF. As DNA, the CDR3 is TGTGCCAGCAGCCGGCTAGCGGGGGGACCCCAGTACTTC.